Below, 30 T cell receptor beta chains from the same sample are listed, as sequenced in a study of OX40 agonist ivuxolimab in advanced cancers. Using immunoSEQ multiplex PCR, the repertoire was profiled, and TCRdb retains in-frame clones only, with some absent. The top ten clones hold less than 0.6% of a sample with tens of thousands of clones, 88% of them seen once. The material sequenced was CD4+ or CD8+ T cells sorted from blood, taken in a trial of the OX40 agonist ivuxolimab. These receptors all come from an adult with an advanced solid tumor such as melanoma, head and neck, liver or kidney cancer.

This chain connects TRBV5-1 to TRBJ2-2; the match to TRBD1 covers 8 bases. This CDR3 region has 15 residues. Germline V gene data show CDR1 as SGHRS and CDR2 as YFSETQ. V lost 6 bases and J lost 4; bases outside the gene matches: 8. The chain's CDR3 is CASTQLDRVTGELFF. For the CDR3, the DNA is TGCGCCAGCACCCAACTGGACAGGGTCACCGGGGAGCTGTTTTTT. The full variable domain, with the rest looked up from reference TRBV5-1 and TRBJ2-2, is KAGVTQTPRYLIKTRGQQVTLSCSPISGHRSVSWYQQTPGQGLQFLFEYFSETQRNKGNFPGRFSGRQFSNSRSEMNVSTLELGDSALYLCASTQLDRVTGELFFGEGSRLTVL.

The chain links TRBV10-3 to TRBJ1-1; weak D call: TRBD1 (5 bases). Germline V lookup: CDR1 ENHRY, CDR2 SYGVKD. Trimming stripped 6 bases from V and 1 base from J, with 9 bases between. CDR3 length: 13 residues. In nucleotides, the CDR3 is TGTGCCATCAGGCAGGGTACGAACACTGAAGCTTTCTTT. Encoded protein: CAIRQGTNTEAFF.

V is TRBV11-2 and J is TRBJ2-7; perhaps TRBD2 as D (7 bases). This CDR3 is built from 15 residues. V was clipped by 5 bases and J by 2 bases, with 16 bases between them. CDR1 and CDR2 from the germline V gene are SGHAT and FQNNGV. For the CDR3, the DNA is TGTGCCAGCAGCCCGAGTGGGGGGGGCCCCTACGAGCAGTACTTC. This codes for CASSPSGGGPYEQYF.

The J gene is TRBJ2-5, the V gene TRBV5-4; weak D call: TRBD2 (7 bases). CDR1 and CDR2 (germline): SGHNT, YYREEE (reference sequence). V shed 4 bases and J shed 1 base, with 14 bases lying between them. This CDR3 comprises 15 residues. CDR3 sequence reads: CASSRRGGTQETQYF. The CDR3 DNA reads TGTGCCAGCAGCCGGAGGGGGGGAACCCAAGAGACCCAGTACTTC.

V is TRBV20-1 and J is TRBJ2-7; D possibly corresponds to TRBD2 (5 bases). V was pared by 5 bases and J by 4 bases, with 9 bases between. The CDR3 spans 11 residues. Germline V lookup: CDR1 DFQATT, CDR2 SNEGSKA (reference sequence). In nucleotides, the CDR3 is TGCAGTGCTGGACTGAGTTACGAGCAGTACTTC. This encodes CSAGLSYEQYF.

This chain uses TRBV27 with TRBJ2-5, with a possible D match to TRBD1 (6 bases). CDR1 is MNHEY and CDR2 is SMNVEV in the germline V gene (reference sequence). The V and J ends lost 6 bases and 3 bases respectively, with 11 bases between them. The CDR3 runs to 13 residues. The CDR3 DNA reads as TGTGCCAGCAGGGGAGCAGGGGAAGAGACCCAGTACTTC. It encodes CASRGAGEETQYF.

This clone was seen just once. The V gene is TRBV6-6, the J gene TRBJ2-7; D may be TRBD2 (6 bases). The CDR3 has 15 residues. V was cut by 2 bases and J by 3 bases, with 14 bases left in between. Germline V gene data show CDR1 as MNHNY and CDR2 as SVGAGI (reference sequence). CDR3 coding DNA: TGTGCCAGCAGTTACCCCTCTGGCGGGGTCTACGAGCAGTACTTC. Translating it yields CASSYPSGGVYEQYF.

The V call is TRBV6-1, the J call TRBJ1-3, with no clear D. The CDR3 runs 12 residues. Germline CDR1 reads MNHNS; CDR2 reads SASEGT. Deletions cut 10 bases from V and 0 bases from J, with 7 bases between. The CDR3 loop is CATEPSGNTIYF. The CDR3 region has the DNA TGTGCCACCGAACCCTCTGGAAACACCATATATTTT.

The gene calls are TRBV11-3 and TRBJ1-2; tentative D call: TRBD1 (5 bases). The CDR3 runs to 14 residues. Germline assignment: CDR1 SGHNT and CDR2 YENEEA. V was shortened by 1 base and J by 3 bases, with 9 bases between the two germline ends. CDR3 sequence: CASSLAGNDYGYTF. The CDR3 nucleotides are TGTGCCAGCAGCTTAGCAGGGAACGACTATGGCTACACCTTC.

The chain is built from TRBV5-1 and TRBJ1-1; 9 bases agree with TRBD1. From germline, CDR1 is SGHRS and CDR2 YFSETQ. CDR3 length: 13 residues. Trimming took 4 bases from V and 13 from J; bases not matched to a gene: 11. This CDR3 is CASSNLQGANGFF. DNA of the CDR3: TGCGCCAGCAGCAATTTACAGGGGGCAAACGGTTTCTTT.

The chain combines TRBV6-6 with TRBJ2-5; D possibly corresponds to TRBD1 (5 bases). Germline V CDR1 and CDR2: MNHNY, SVGAGI (reference sequence). Trimming stripped 0 bases from V and 2 bases from J, with 13 bases between. This CDR3 spans 16 amino acids. Here the CDR3 reads CASSYSGSGNQETQYF. The DNA for the CDR3 is TGTGCCAGCAGTTACTCGGGCTCAGGGAATCAAGAGACCCAGTACTTC.

The V gene is TRBV15, the J gene TRBJ1-2; D is uncertain. Between the trimmed V and J ends, which lost 9 bases and 6 bases, there was a span of 26 bases. Germline V lookup: CDR1 LNHNV, CDR2 YYDKDF (reference sequence). This CDR3 has 16 amino acids. The CDR3 protein is CATVRTRLSMRDGYTF. CDR3 sequence (DNA): TGTGCCACGGTGCGTACGCGGCTTTCCATGCGGGATGGCTACACCTTC.

This chain connects TRBV5-5 to TRBJ2-7; TRBD2 is a possible D gene (6 bases). The CDR3 spans 14 residues. The V gene lost 4 bases and the J gene lost 5 bases, with 16 bases spanning the gap. Germline loops: CDR1 SGHKS, CDR2 YYEKEE (reference sequence). The CDR3 loop reads CASSPGAGNDEQYF. The DNA of the CDR3 is TGTGCCAGCAGCCCCGGCGCGGGGAACGACGAGCAGTACTTC.

This chain joins TRBV27 and TRBJ2-1, with D tentatively TRBD2 (6 bases). The CDR3 runs 15 residues. The V and J ends lost 3 bases and 6 bases respectively, with 15 bases between them. Germline-derived CDR1 and CDR2 are MNHEY and SMNVEV (reference sequence). The CDR3: CASSFRRGESNEQFF. The CDR3 region has the DNA TGTGCCAGCAGTTTTCGTCGCGGGGAGAGCAATGAGCAGTTCTTC.

The chain joins TRBV18 to TRBJ1-2; the D gene is possibly TRBD1 (5 bases). CDR3 length: 13 residues. The V end lost 4 bases, the J end lost 3 bases, and 9 bases lay between the germline ends. Looked up from germline, CDR1 is KGHSH and CDR2 is LQKENI. CDR3 protein: CASSQGPDYGYTF. CDR3 nucleotide sequence: TGTGCCAGCTCACAGGGGCCGGACTATGGCTACACCTTC.

This chain joins TRBV4-3 and TRBJ2-5; D is ambiguous. The germline V gene has CDR1 LGHNA and CDR2 YSLEER. This CDR3 spans 13 amino acids. Trimming took 4 bases from V and 1 from J, leaving 7 bases between them. CDR3 region: CASSRQGQETQYF. The CDR3, as DNA: TGCGCCAGCAGCCGGCAAGGCCAAGAGACCCAGTACTTC.

V usage is TRBV6-1 and J usage is TRBJ2-7; TRBD1 matches at 9 bases. Losses at the gene ends were 6 bases for V and 6 bases for J; bases not matched to a gene: 12. Germline V gives CDR1 MNHNS, CDR2 SASEGT. The CDR3 contains 15 residues. CDR3 amino acids: CASRLQGAQVGEQYF. The CDR3 DNA reads as TGTGCCAGCAGACTACAGGGGGCGCAGGTCGGCGAGCAGTACTTC.

The rearrangement joins TRBV5-1 to TRBJ1-2; 8 bases are a match to TRBD1. The V and J ends lost 4 bases and 6 bases, in that order; junction bases with no gene match: 8. The length of the CDR3 is 14 residues. Germline V gives CDR1 SGHRS, CDR2 YFSETQ. CDR3 region: CASSPDRGWDGYTF. The CDR3 coding sequence is TGCGCCAGCAGCCCCGACAGGGGCTGGGATGGCTACACCTTC.

This sequence joins TRBV7-3 and TRBJ1-2; 8 positions match TRBD1. The CDR3 sequence is 14 residues long. Germline V gene sequence: CDR1 SGHTA, CDR2 FQGTGA. With 5 bases clipped from V and 7 bases from J, the junction kept 9 bases outside the gene matches. CDR3 residues: CASSLGQGMGGYTF. CDR3 nucleotide sequence: TGTGCCAGCAGCCTAGGACAGGGTATGGGTGGCTACACCTTC.

The chain has TRBV6-1 and TRBJ2-7; D ambiguous. The CDR3 is 13 residues long. The germline V and J ends were trimmed by 2 bases and 6 bases, with 11 bases remaining between them. Germline CDR1 and CDR2: MNHNS and SASEGT. CDR3 DNA sequence: TGTGCCAGCAGTGAAAGTGGCAGTCCCGAGCAGTACTTC. Translated, it gives CASSESGSPEQYF.

V and J are TRBV6-5 and TRBJ2-3, with 8 nucleotides matching TRBD2. The J segment lost 14 bases and the V segment lost 2 bases, leaving 9 bases of the junction unmatched. There are 13 residues in the CDR3. Germline lookup yields CDR1 MNHEY and CDR2 SVGAGI. CDR3 loop: CASSYLTRGDLYF. CDR3 DNA: TGTGCCAGCAGTTACCTAACGCGGGGGGACCTGTATTTT.

The chain couples TRBV9 to TRBJ2-5, with D uncertain. V was pared by 0 bases and J by 1 base, with 13 bases between. Germline CDR1 and CDR2: SGDLS and YYNGEE. The CDR3 consists of 16 residues. The CDR3 loop is CASSVGYLWAQETQYF. CDR3 nucleotide sequence: TGTGCCAGCAGCGTAGGTTACTTGTGGGCCCAAGAGACCCAGTACTTC.

The chain recombines TRBV7-9 with TRBJ2-1; unclear D gene. The V end lost 5 bases, the J end lost 4 bases, and 9 bases lay between the germline ends. Germline values: CDR1 SEHNR, CDR2 FQNEAQ (reference sequence). The CDR3 consists of 13 residues. CDR3 in amino acids: CASSSDLYNEQFF. DNA of the CDR3: TGTGCCAGCAGCAGTGACTTGTACAATGAGCAGTTCTTC. Supplemented by reference TRBV7-9 and TRBJ2-1, the full variable domain reads DTGVSQNPRHKITKRGQNVTFRCDPISEHNRLYWYRQTLGQGPEFLTYFQNEAQLEKSRLLSDRFSAERPKGSFSTLEIQRTEQGDSAMYLCASSSDLYNEQFFGPGTRLTVL.

The chain carries TRBV6-5 and TRBJ2-7, with 14 bases lining up with TRBD2. The CDR3 runs 15 residues. Germline CDR1 is MNHEY and CDR2 is SVGAGI. V lost 5 bases and J lost 1; bases outside the gene matches: 1. The CDR3 nucleotides read TGTGCCAGCAGTCGGACTAGCGGGGGGTCCTACGAGCAGTACTTC. This codes for CASSRTSGGSYEQYF.

The chain is built from TRBV2 and TRBJ1-5, with D perhaps matching TRBD1 (6 bases). The CDR3 length is 18 residues. Germline V gives CDR1 SNHLY, CDR2 FYNNEI. Deletions cut 3 bases from V and 0 bases from J, with 18 bases between. The CDR3 DNA sequence: TGTGCCAGCAGTGATCTTGGACTAGGGGGATATAGCAATCAGCCCCAGCATTTT. Translating gives CASSDLGLGGYSNQPQHF. Drawing the rest from reference TRBV2 and TRBJ1-5, the complete variable domain is EPEVTQTPSHQVTQMGQEVILRCVPISNHLYFYWYRQILGQKVEFLVSFYNNEISEKSEIFDDQFSVERPDGSNFTLKIRSTKLEDSAMYFCASSDLGLGGYSNQPQHFGDGTRLSIL.

A remark on this clone: A read error may produce the germline difference seen at one junction end. The chain has TRBV7-7 and TRBJ1-6; TRBD1 matches 8 bases. CDR1 is SSHAT, CDR2 FNYEAQ, per germline (reference sequence). The CDR3 has 17 amino acids. CDR3 region: CASSLVPGQGRNSPLHF. As DNA, the CDR3 is TGTGCTAGCAGCTTAGTTCCCGGACAGGGCAGGAATTCACCCCTCCACTTT.

This chain joins TRBV25-1 and TRBJ2-7, with D perhaps TRBD2 (7 bases). Germline V CDR1 and CDR2: MGHDK, SYGVNS. With 5 bases removed from V and 0 bases from J, the gap between germline ends came to 20 bases. The CDR3 is 17 amino acids. The CDR3 region is CASSPPQGRDNSYEQYF. CDR3 bases: TGTGCCAGCAGTCCCCCCCAGGGGAGGGACAACTCCTACGAGCAGTACTTC.

The rearrangement uses TRBV4-3 and TRBJ2-7; 9 positions match TRBD1. Germline V CDR1 and CDR2: LGHNA, YSLEER. With 1 base clipped from V and 0 bases from J, the junction kept 4 bases outside the gene matches. The CDR3 loop spans 16 amino acids. The CDR3 DNA reads TGCGCCAGCAGCCAAGGGGGACAGGGAAGCTCCTACGAGCAGTACTTC. Its protein is CASSQGGQGSSYEQYF.

This chain connects TRBV7-2 to TRBJ2-1; D gene ambiguous. The CDR3 runs 14 residues. Trimming removed 1 base at V and 2 bases at J, with 6 bases between. Per the germline V gene, CDR1 is SGHTA and CDR2 is FQGNSA. The CDR3 DNA reads TGTGCCAGCAGCTTAGGTGGACCCTACAATGAGCAGTTCTTC. Translation: CASSLGGPYNEQFF.

As for this clone: Other DNA sequences in the same sample also yield this CDR3. The CDR3 is CASSLGVGDSYEQYF. For the CDR3, the DNA is TGTGCCAGCAGTCTAGGGGTAGGGGACTCCTACGAGCAGTACTTC. This chain connects TRBV27 to TRBJ2-7; possible D gene TRBD1, 5 bases. The germline V gene has CDR1 MNHEY and CDR2 SMNVEV (reference sequence). Trimming stripped 5 bases from V and 0 bases from J, with 14 bases between. This CDR3 contains 15 residues.